Here is one TCR beta chain with its context. Germline V gene data show CDR1 as SGHRS and CDR2 as YFSETQ. The CDR3 is 15 amino acids. The germline V and J ends were trimmed by 3 bases and 6 bases, with 16 bases remaining between them. The data stem from a study of blood T cell repertoires in COVID-19. Whole-study context: Acute and convalescent COVID-19 samples came from the United States, Italy and Spain. The cDNA or gDNA used as material had been derived from T cells, B-cell-depleted T cells, or PBMCs.

Per the study methods: Quantification of nucleated cells was approximated via reference gene primer amplification. Repertoires were generated with immunoSEQ multiplex PCR, while TCRdb's copy carries only in-frame clones and drops some. That table is the source of V, J and clone size, and D and trimming were worked out from the DNA. The sample includes about 79,000 clones, roughly 90% of them seen just once. The receptor comes from a man between 65 and 85 years old with active or convalescent COVID-19. The sequencing input was peripheral blood. The chain uses TRBV5-1 and TRBJ2-1, with a tentative D call TRBD2 (7 bases). CDR3 region: CASSSLGGGVNEQFF. CDR3 DNA sequence: TGCGCCAGCAGCTCTTTAGGGGGAGGGGTCAATGAGCAGTTCTTC.